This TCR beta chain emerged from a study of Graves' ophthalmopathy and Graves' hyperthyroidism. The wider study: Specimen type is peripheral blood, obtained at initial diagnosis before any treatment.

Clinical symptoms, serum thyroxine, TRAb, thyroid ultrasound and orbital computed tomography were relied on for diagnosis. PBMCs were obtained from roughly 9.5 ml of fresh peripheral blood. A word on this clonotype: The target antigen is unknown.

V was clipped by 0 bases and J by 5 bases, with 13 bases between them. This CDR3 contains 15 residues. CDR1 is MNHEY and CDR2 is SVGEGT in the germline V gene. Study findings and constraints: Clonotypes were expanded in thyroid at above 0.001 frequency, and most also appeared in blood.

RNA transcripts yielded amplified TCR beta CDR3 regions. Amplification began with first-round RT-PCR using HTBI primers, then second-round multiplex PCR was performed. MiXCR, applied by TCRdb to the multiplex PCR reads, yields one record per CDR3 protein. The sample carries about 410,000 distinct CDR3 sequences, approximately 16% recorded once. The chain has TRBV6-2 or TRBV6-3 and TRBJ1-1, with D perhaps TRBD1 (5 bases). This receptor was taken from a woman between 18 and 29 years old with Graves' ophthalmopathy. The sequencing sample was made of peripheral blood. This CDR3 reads CASSYSTVDRTEAFF. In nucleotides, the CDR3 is TGTGCCAGCAGTTACTCGACAGTAGACCGTACTGAAGCTTTCTTT.